This T cell receptor beta chain originates from a study of identical twins (dated by TCRdb to 2016 to 2017). Concerning the study at large: To test whether fetal clonotypes persist, this study deep-sequenced TCR alpha and beta repertoires from monozygotic twins, from unrelated adults of various ages, and from cord blood. Replicate twin experiments were performed at different times using different library preparation protocols to rule out contamination.

With respect to this clonotype: The antigen it recognizes is unknown. One base away there is no much larger clone; base qualities are not given.

The library was obtained by 5' RACE. Sequencing took place on an Illumina HiSeq 2000. A universal primer binding site was added through template switching, and the final cDNA carried a unique molecular identifier so that TCR cDNA molecules could be counted accurately. Specific primers in the conserved constant-segment region were used to synthesize first-strand cDNA for the TCR alpha and beta chains. To control for contamination, every cDNA library carried two barcodes: a SMART-Mk sample barcode plus Illumina barcodes. Two successive PCR steps introduced TruSeq adapter sequences along with Illumina sample barcodes. The Illumina HiSeq platform was used with custom primers to sequence TCR alpha and beta cDNA libraries. As for the original processing: MiGEC was used to process raw reads and extract unique molecular identifiers, and MiXCR was used to find CDR3 positions. For each individual, recombination models were inferred using an EM algorithm with the repgenHMM and IGoR tools. Shared clonotypes were analyzed with the tcR package in R, and sharing was normalized by the product of cloneset sizes. To study raw recombination free of thymic and clonal selection effects, out-of-frame nonproductive sequences were analyzed. TCRdb's own reprocessing of the public reads used fastp at Q25 and MiXCR and kept productive beta chains. Each record represents a unique CDR3 protein, reported with the most common genes and DNA among its rows. The V and J calls were determined by TCRdb, not by the authors. For this sample there are approximately 620,000 distinct CDR3 sequences; less than 10% appear just once. 0.98% of the sample is in the top ten clones.

Every donor in the study was a healthy Caucasian. The twin cohort comprised three pairs of female monozygotic twins, all aged roughly 18 to 30 years. RNA for TCR libraries was isolated from peripheral blood mononuclear cells. General study outcomes and caveats: Out-of-frame TCR alpha sequences shared between twins showed an excess of low generation-probability sequences compared with coincidental sharing between unrelated individuals. Invariant T cells such as MAIT and iNKT could partly confound zero-insertion analyses, although diverse VJ usage argued against such confounding for most clonotypes. A weaker excess of twin sharing was found in beta out-of-frame sequences because the signal-to-noise ratio was lowered by fewer shared sequences. Out-of-frame TCR alpha sharing in monozygotic twins was systematically underestimated by recombination models, whereas sharing between unrelated individuals was in agreement with the recombination models. Fewer insertions were carried by abundant cord blood beta clonotypes, a similar but weaker trend appeared in young adult naive repertoires, and no such trend appeared in memory repertoires. Because the same donors could not be followed over many years, the conclusions depended on cross-sectional statistical analysis.

This same sample was also part of a study on yellow fever vaccine responses in identical twins. As noted in the second study: The authors reported that the T cell response to vaccination in identical twins appeared partly convergent and partly personalized. In identical twins, the study followed T cell clones that responded to the vaccine with precision.

Sequenced input: PBMCs. The sequence came from a woman aged 18-29 years in good health.

The CDR3 region reads CASSYWRGPGTDTQYF. The bases read TGTGCCAGCAGTTACTGGAGGGGGCCGGGCACAGATACGCAGTATTTT. The chain is assembled from TRBV6-5 and TRBJ2-3; TRBD1 is possibly the D segment (7 matching bases). The CDR3 spans 16 residues, from the cysteine through the phenylalanine. The entry retains the CDR3 DNA only, 48 bases that are in frame from base 1. The V and J ends are trimmed by 1 base and 1 base, leaving 12 bases between them. CDR1 MNHEY and CDR2 SVGAGI were looked up in the germline V gene.